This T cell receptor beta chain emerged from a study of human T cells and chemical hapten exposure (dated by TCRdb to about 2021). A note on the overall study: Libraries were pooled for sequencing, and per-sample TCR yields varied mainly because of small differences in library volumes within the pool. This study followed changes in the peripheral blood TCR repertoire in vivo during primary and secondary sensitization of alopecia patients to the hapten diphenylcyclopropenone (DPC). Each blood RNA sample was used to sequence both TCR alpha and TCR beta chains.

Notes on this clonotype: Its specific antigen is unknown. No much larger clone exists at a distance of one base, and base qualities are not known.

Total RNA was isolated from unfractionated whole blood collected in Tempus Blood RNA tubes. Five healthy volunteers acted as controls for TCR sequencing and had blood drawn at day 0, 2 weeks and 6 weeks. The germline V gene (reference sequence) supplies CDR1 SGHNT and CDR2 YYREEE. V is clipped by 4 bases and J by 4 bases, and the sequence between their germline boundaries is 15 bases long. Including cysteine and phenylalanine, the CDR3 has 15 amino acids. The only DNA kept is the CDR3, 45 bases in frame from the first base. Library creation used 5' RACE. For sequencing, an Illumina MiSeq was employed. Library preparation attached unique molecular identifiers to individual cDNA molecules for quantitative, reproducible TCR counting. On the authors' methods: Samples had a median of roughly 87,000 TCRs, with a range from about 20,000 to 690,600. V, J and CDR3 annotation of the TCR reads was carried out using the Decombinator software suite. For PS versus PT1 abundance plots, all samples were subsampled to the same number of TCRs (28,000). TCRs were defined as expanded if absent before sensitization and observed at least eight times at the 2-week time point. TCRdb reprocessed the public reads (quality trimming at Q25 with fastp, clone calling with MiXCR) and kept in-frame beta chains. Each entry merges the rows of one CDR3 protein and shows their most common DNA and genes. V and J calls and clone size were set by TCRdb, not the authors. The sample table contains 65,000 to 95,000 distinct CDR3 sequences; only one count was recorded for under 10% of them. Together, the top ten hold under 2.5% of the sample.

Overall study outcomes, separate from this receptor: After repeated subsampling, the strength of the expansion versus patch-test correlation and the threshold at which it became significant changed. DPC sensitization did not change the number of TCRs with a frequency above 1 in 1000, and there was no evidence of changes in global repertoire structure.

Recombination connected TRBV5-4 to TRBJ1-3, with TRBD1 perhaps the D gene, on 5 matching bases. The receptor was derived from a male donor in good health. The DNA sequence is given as TGTGCCAGCAGCGGAGAGGGACCTAGGGGAAACACCATATATTTT. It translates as CASSGEGPRGNTIYF. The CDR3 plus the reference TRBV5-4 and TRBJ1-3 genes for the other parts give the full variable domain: ETGVTQSPTHLIKTRGQQVTLRCSSQSGHNTVSWYQQALGQGPQFIFQYYREEENGRGNFPPRFSGLQFPNYSSELNVNALELDDSALYLCASSGEGPRGNTIYFGEGSWLTVV.